This T cell receptor beta chain originates from a study of regulatory T cells in long-lasting Graves disease. Study-wide background: The antithyroid drugs taken by newly diagnosed Graves' patients had been used for under 3 months.

Time point meaning: newly diagnosed GD, antithyroid drugs for less than 3 months. The TCR library was prepared using RNA isolated from PBMCs. The sample holds many counts of this clonotype. Arm-PCR of CDR3 regions and iRepertoire HTBI primers were the basis on which TCR beta libraries were built. TCRdb analysed the multiplex PCR reads with MiXCR anew, one entry per CDR3 protein. The data contain 400,000 to 550,000 distinct CDR3 sequences, about 16% of them singletons. The germline V gene has CDR1 SGHVS and CDR2 FQNEAQ. The CDR3 runs 16 residues. J was trimmed by 0 bases and V by 5 bases; bases with no gene match: 6. These same data were also listed under a study on T cells in Graves' hyperthyroidism and ophthalmopathy. That report adds: Initially, a first-round RT-PCR of the TCR CDR3 employed the HTBI primer set. Blood held most thyroid clonotypes expanded above 0.001 frequency.

J is TRBJ2-2 and V is TRBV7-8, with 7 bases aligning to TRBD2. Source: peripheral blood mononuclear cells (PBMCs), taken at new diagnosis, from a patient treated with antithyroid drugs. The source is a woman under 40 with Graves disease. This CDR3 is CASSPREGTNTGELFF. The CDR3 nucleotides are TGTGCCAGCAGCCCAAGGGAGGGAACGAACACCGGGGAGCTGTTTTTT. Full variable domain (remainder filled in from reference TRBV7-8 and TRBJ2-2): GAGVSQSPRYKVAKRGQDVALRCDPISGHVSLFWYQQALGQGPEFLTYFQNEAQLDKSGLPSDRFFAERPEGSVSTLKIQRTQQEDSAVYLCASSPREGTNTGELFFGEGSRLTVL.